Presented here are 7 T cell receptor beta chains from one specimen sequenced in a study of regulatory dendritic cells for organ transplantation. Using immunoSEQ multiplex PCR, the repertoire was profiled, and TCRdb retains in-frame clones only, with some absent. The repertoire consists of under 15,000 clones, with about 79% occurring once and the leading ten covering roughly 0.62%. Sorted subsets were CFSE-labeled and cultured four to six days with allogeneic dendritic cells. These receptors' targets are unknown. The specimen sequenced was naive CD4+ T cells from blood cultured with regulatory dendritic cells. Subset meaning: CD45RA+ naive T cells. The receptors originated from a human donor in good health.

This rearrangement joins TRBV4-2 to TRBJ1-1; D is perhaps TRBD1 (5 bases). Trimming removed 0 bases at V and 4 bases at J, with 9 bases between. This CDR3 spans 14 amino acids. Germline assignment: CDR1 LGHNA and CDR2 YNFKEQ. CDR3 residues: CASSQEGEATEAFF. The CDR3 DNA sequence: TGTGCCAGCAGCCAAGAAGGGGAGGCCACTGAAGCTTTCTTT.

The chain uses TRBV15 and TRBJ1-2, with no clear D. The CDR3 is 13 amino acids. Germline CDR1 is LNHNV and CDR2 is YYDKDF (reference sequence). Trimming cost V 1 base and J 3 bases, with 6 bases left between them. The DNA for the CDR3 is TGTGCCACCAGCAGAGGAGGTGACTATGGCTACACCTTC. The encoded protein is CATSRGGDYGYTF.

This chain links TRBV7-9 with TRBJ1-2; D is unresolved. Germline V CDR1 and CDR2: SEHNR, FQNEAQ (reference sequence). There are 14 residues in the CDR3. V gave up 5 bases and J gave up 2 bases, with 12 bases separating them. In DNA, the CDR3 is TGTGCCAGCAGCCCCCTGGGCAGGAACTATGGCTACACCTTC. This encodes CASSPLGRNYGYTF.

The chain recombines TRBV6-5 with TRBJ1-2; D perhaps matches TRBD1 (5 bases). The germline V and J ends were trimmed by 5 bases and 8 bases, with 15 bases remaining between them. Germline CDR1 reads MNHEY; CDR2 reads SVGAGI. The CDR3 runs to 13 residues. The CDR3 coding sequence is TGTGCCAGCAGTAACGTCGGGACTCAAGGCTACACCTTC. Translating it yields CASSNVGTQGYTF.

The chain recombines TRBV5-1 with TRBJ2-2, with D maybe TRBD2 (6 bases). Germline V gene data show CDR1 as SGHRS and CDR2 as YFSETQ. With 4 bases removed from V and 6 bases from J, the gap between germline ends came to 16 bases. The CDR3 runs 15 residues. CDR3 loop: CASSLGPGVAGELFF. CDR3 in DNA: TGCGCCAGCAGCCTTGGACCGGGAGTCGCCGGGGAGCTGTTTTTT. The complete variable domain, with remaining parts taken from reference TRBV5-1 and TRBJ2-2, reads KAGVTQTPRYLIKTRGQQVTLSCSPISGHRSVSWYQQTPGQGLQFLFEYFSETQRNKGNFPGRFSGRQFSNSRSEMNVSTLELGDSALYLCASSLGPGVAGELFFGEGSRLTVL.

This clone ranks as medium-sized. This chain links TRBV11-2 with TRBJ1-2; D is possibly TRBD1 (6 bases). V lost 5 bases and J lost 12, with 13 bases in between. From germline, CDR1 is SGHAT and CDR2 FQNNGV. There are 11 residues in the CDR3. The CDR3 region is CASSRQVIHTF. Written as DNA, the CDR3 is TGTGCCAGCAGCCGACAGGTGATCCACACCTTC.

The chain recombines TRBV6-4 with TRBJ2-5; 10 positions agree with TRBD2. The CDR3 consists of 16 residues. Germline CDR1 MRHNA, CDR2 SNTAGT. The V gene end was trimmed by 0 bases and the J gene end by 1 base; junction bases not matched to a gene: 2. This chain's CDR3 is CASSDSSGGAQETQYF. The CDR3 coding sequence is TGTGCCAGCAGTGACTCCAGCGGGGGGGCCCAAGAGACCCAGTACTTC.